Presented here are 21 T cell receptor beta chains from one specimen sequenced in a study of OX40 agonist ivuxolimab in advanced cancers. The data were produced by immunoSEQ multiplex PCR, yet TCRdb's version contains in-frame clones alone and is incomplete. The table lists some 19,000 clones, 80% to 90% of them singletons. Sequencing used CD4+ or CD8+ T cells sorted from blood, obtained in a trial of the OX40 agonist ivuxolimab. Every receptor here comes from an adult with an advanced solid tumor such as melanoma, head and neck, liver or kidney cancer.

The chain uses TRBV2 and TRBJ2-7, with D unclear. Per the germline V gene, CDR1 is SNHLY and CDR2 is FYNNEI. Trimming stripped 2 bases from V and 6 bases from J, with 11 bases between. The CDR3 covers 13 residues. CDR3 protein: CASSELRRTEQYF. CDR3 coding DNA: TGTGCCAGCAGTGAACTCCGAAGAACCGAGCAGTACTTC.

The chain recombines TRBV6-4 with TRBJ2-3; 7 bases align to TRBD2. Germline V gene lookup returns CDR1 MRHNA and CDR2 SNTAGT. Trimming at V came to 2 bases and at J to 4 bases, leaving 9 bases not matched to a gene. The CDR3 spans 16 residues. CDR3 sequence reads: CASSDALASGADTQYF. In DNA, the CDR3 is TGTGCCAGCAGTGACGCACTAGCTAGCGGAGCAGATACGCAGTATTTT.

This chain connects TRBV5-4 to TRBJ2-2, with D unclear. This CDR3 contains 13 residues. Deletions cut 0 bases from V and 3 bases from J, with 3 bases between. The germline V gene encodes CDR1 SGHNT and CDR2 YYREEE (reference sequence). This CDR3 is CASSLEDTGELFF. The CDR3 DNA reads TGTGCCAGCAGCTTGGAGGACACCGGGGAGCTGTTTTTT. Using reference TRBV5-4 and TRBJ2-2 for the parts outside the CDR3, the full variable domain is ETGVTQSPTHLIKTRGQQVTLRCSSQSGHNTVSWYQQALGQGPQFIFQYYREEENGRGNFPPRFSGLQFPNYSSELNVNALELDDSALYLCASSLEDTGELFFGEGSRLTVL.

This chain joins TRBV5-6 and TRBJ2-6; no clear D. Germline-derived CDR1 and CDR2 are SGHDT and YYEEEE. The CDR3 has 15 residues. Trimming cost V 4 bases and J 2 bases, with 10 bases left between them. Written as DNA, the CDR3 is TGTGCCAGCAGCCTAGGCTGGCCTGGGGCCAACGTCCTGACTTTC. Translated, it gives CASSLGWPGANVLTF.

Written as DNA, the CDR3 is TGTGCCAGCAGTACGCCCGGGGCCCAAGAGACCCAGTACTTC. This gives the protein CASSTPGAQETQYF. The chain uses TRBV6-6 and TRBJ2-5; the D call may be TRBD1 or TRBD2 (5 bases each). The CDR3 runs to 14 residues. Trimming shortened V by 5 bases and J by 1 base, and 11 bases separated the two germline ends. Germline V gene data show CDR1 as MNHNY and CDR2 as SVGAGI (reference sequence).

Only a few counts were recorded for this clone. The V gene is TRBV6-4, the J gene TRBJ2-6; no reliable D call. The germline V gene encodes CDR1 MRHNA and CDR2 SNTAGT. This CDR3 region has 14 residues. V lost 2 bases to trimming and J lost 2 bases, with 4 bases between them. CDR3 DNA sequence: TGTGCCAGCAGTGACAACCCTGGGGCCAACGTCCTGACTTTC. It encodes CASSDNPGANVLTF.

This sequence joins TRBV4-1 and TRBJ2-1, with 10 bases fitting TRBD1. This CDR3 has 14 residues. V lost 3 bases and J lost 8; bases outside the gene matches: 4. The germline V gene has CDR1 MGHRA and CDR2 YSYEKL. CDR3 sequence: CASSHGTGDDEQFF. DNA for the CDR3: TGCGCCAGCAGCCACGGGACAGGGGACGATGAGCAGTTCTTC.

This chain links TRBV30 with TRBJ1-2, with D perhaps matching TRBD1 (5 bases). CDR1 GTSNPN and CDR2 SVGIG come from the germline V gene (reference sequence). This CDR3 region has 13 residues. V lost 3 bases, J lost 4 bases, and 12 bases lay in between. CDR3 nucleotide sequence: TGTGCCTGGAGGGGGGAGGGGATCTATGGCTACACCTTC. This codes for CAWRGEGIYGYTF. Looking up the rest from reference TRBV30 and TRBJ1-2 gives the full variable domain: SQTIHQWPATLVQPVGSPLSLECTVEGTSNPNLYWYRQAAGRGLQLLFYSVGIGQISSEVPQNLSASRPQDRQFILSSKKLLLSDSGFYLCAWRGEGIYGYTFGSGTRLTVV.

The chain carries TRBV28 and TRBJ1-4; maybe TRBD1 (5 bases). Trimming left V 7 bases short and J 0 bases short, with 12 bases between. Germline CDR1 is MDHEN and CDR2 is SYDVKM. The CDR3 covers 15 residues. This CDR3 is CASNPGKTTNEKLFF. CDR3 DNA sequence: TGTGCCAGCAACCCAGGGAAAACAACTAATGAAAAACTGTTTTTT.

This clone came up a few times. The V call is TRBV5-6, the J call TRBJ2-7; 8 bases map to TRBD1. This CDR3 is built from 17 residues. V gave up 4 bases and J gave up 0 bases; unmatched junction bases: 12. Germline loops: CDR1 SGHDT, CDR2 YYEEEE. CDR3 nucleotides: TGTGCCAGCAGCCGGACAGGGCAAGGGCAAAGCTCCTACGAGCAGTACTTC. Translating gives CASSRTGQGQSSYEQYF.

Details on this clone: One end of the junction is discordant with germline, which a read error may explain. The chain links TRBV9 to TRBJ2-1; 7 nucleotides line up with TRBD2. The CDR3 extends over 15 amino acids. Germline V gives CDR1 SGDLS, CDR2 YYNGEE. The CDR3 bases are TGTGCCAGCACCGTAAGCGGGACGGGGTTGGATGAGCAGTTCTTC. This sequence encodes CASTVSGTGLDEQFF.

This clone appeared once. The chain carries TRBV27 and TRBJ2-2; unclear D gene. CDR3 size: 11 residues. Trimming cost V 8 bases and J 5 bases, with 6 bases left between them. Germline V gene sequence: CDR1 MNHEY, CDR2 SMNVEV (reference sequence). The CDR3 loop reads CASLGTGELFF. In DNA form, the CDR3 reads TGTGCCAGCCTGGGGACCGGGGAGCTGTTTTTT.

The CDR3 reads CASSSHPTGTGDYEQYF. In DNA form, the CDR3 reads TGTGCCAGCAGCTCCCACCCCACCGGGACAGGGGACTACGAGCAGTACTTC. V gene TRBV7-9 combines with J gene TRBJ2-7; 10 nucleotides line up with TRBD1. CDR1 is SEHNR, CDR2 FQNEAQ, per germline (reference sequence). CDR3 length equals 17 residues. V was clipped by 4 bases and J by 3 bases; unmatched bases: 12.

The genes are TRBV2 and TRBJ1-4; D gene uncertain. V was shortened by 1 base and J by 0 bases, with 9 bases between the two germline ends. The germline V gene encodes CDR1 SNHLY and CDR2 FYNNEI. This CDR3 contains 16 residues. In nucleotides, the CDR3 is TGTGCCAGCAGTGAAGGGCTAGTTGCAACTAATGAAAAACTGTTTTTT. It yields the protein CASSEGLVATNEKLFF.

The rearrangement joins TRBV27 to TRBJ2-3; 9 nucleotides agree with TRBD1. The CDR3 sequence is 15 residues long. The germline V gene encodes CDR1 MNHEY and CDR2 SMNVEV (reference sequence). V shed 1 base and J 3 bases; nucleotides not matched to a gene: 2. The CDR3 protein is CASSLLDRGTDTQYF. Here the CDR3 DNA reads TGTGCCAGCAGTTTATTAGACAGGGGGACAGATACGCAGTATTTT.

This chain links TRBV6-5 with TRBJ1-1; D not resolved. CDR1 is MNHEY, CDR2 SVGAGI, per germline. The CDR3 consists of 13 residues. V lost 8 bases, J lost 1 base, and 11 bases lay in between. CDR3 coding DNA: TGTGCCAGCTTTGTAGGGTGGAACACTGAAGCTTTCTTT. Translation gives CASFVGWNTEAFF.

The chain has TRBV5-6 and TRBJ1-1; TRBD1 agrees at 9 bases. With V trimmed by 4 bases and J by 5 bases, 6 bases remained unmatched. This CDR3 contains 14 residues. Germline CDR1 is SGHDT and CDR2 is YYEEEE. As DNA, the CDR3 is TGTGCCAGCAGCCCCGGGACAGGGTCGACTGAAGCTTTCTTT. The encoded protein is CASSPGTGSTEAFF.

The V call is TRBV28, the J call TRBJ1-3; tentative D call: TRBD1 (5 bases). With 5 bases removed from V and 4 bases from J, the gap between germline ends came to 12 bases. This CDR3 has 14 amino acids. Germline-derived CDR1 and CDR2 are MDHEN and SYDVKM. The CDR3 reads CASSTGVMGNTIYF. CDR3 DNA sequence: TGTGCCAGCAGTACGGGGGTTATGGGAAACACCATATATTTT.

The CDR3 DNA sequence: TGTGCCAGCAGTTTATGGGGTAGCGGGGCGCCCACAGATACGCAGTATTTT. Its translation is CASSLWGSGAPTDTQYF. The chain has TRBV28 and TRBJ2-3; 8 bases map to TRBD2. There are 17 residues in the CDR3. The V gene end was trimmed by 0 bases and the J gene end by 2 bases; junction bases not matched to a gene: 7. Germline CDR1 is MDHEN and CDR2 is SYDVKM.

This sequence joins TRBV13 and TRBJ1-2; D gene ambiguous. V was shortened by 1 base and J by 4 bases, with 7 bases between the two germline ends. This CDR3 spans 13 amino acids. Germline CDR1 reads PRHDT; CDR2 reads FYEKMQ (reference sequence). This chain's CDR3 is CASSLAGSYGYTF. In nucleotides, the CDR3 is TGTGCCAGCAGCTTAGCCGGAAGCTATGGCTACACCTTC.

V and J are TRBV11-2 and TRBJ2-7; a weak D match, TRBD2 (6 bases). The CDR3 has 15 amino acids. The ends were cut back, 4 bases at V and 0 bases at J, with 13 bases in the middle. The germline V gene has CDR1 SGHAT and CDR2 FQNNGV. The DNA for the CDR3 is TGTGCCAGCAGCTGGGAGGTACTCCGCTCCTACGAGCAGTACTTC. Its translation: CASSWEVLRSYEQYF.